Below are 32 T cell receptor beta chains sequenced from a single sample in a study of PD-1 blockade in classical Hodgkin lymphoma. TCRdb keeps only in-frame clones here, not all; method: immunoSEQ multiplex PCR. The data hold tens of thousands of clones, with around 84% observed a single time. Following autologous stem cell transplantation, relapse occurred in every patient, and exposure to brentuximab vedotin varied. The input for sequencing was peripheral blood mononuclear cells (PBMCs), taken at baseline. The receptors originated from a human donor with classical Hodgkin lymphoma.

This chain joins TRBV6-5 and TRBJ1-2; D is uncertain. V was shortened by 5 bases and J by 4 bases, with 14 bases between the two germline ends. The CDR3 runs to 14 residues. Germline-derived CDR1 and CDR2 are MNHEY and SVGAGI. CDR3 loop: CASSRGYIGYGYTF. The CDR3 DNA sequence: TGTGCCAGCAGTAGAGGGTACATAGGCTATGGCTACACCTTC.

The rearrangement joins TRBV7-2 to TRBJ2-7; D perhaps matches TRBD1 (6 bases). The germline gives CDR1 SGHTA, CDR2 FQGNSA. The CDR3 contains 15 residues. V lost 5 bases, J lost 2 bases, and 16 bases lay in between. CDR3 sequence: CASSRTRTVAYEQYF. The CDR3 DNA is TGTGCCAGCAGCCGCACACGGACAGTGGCCTACGAGCAGTACTTC.

V usage is TRBV2 and J usage is TRBJ1-3; D call uncertain. V lost 3 bases, J lost 0 bases, and 6 bases lay in between. CDR3 length: 14 residues. CDR1 and CDR2 from the germline V gene are SNHLY and FYNNEI. This CDR3 is CASSDRRSGNTIYF. CDR3 in DNA: TGTGCCAGCAGTGACAGGCGCTCTGGAAACACCATATATTTT. Using reference TRBV2 and TRBJ1-3 for the parts outside the CDR3, the full variable domain is EPEVTQTPSHQVTQMGQEVILRCVPISNHLYFYWYRQILGQKVEFLVSFYNNEISEKSEIFDDQFSVERPDGSNFTLKIRSTKLEDSAMYFCASSDRRSGNTIYFGEGSWLTVV.

This clone was observed once. The gene calls are TRBV4-1 and TRBJ2-7; D is possibly TRBD1 or TRBD2 (5 bases each). The germline V and J ends were trimmed by 4 bases and 6 bases, with 19 bases remaining between them. The CDR3 covers 15 residues. CDR1 MGHRA and CDR2 YSYEKL come from the germline V gene. The DNA of the CDR3 is TGCGCCAGCAGCCGAGGGGCCGAAACAACGGGCGAGCAGTACTTC. This translates into CASSRGAETTGEQYF.

This chain connects TRBV6-5 to TRBJ1-6; D gene ambiguous. Trimming removed 5 bases at V and 6 bases at J, with 11 bases between. The CDR3 has 14 amino acids. Germline lookup yields CDR1 MNHEY and CDR2 SVGAGI. CDR3 in DNA: TGTGCCAGCAGTGAGGGTAGTGGTAATTCACCCCTCCACTTT. It codes for CASSEGSGNSPLHF.

The chain links TRBV5-1 to TRBJ1-1; 7 positions agree with TRBD1. The trim removed 1 base at V and 1 base at J, leaving 4 bases unmatched. Germline V lookup: CDR1 SGHRS, CDR2 YFSETQ. This CDR3 region has 15 residues. CDR3 in DNA: TGCGCCAGCAGCTTGCTTTGGACAGGGAACACTGAAGCTTTCTTT. Translation gives CASSLLWTGNTEAFF.

The rearrangement joins TRBV5-1 to TRBJ1-1; unclear D gene. Per the germline V gene, CDR1 is SGHRS and CDR2 is YFSETQ. The CDR3 consists of 14 residues. Trimming pared 5 bases from V and 1 base from J, leaving 12 bases between. The CDR3 loop is CASRAVTENTEAFF. The CDR3 bases are TGCGCCAGCAGGGCGGTAACAGAGAACACTGAAGCTTTCTTT.

This clone has only one observation. The V and J genes are TRBV14 and TRBJ1-4; the D is unclear. Looked up from germline, CDR1 is SGHDN and CDR2 is FVKESK. V gave up 2 bases and J gave up 4 bases, with 14 bases separating them. CDR3 length: 16 residues. As DNA, the CDR3 is TGTGCCAGCAGCCAATTTCCGGCCGGTTTTAATGAAAAACTGTTTTTT. It codes for CASSQFPAGFNEKLFF. Variable domain in full (rest from reference TRBV14 and TRBJ1-4): EAGVTQFPSHSVIEKGQTVTLRCDPISGHDNLYWYRRVMGKEIKFLLHFVKESKQDESGMPNNRFLAERTGGTYSTLKVQPAELEDSGVYFCASSQFPAGFNEKLFFGSGTQLSVL.

This clone was seen a single time. V is TRBV9 and J is TRBJ1-6; TRBD1 agrees at 8 bases. This CDR3 region has 15 residues. The germline V gene has CDR1 SGDLS and CDR2 YYNGEE. The J segment lost 9 bases and the V segment lost 3 bases, leaving 8 bases of the junction unmatched. The CDR3 loop reads CASSGLGQESSPLHF. Here the CDR3 DNA reads TGTGCCAGCAGCGGTTTGGGACAGGAATCTTCACCCCTCCACTTT.

This clone was counted between two and nine times. CDR3 in DNA: TGTGCCAGCAGCTTAGTGCCGGGACCGAGGCCCTCACCCCTCCACTTT. It translates to CASSLVPGPRPSPLHF. This rearrangement joins TRBV7-8 to TRBJ1-6; D perhaps matches TRBD1 (5 bases). There are 16 residues in the CDR3. In germline, CDR1 is SGHVS, CDR2 FQNEAQ. V was cut by 1 base and J by 10 bases, with 17 bases left in between.

The chain joins TRBV12-5 to TRBJ2-7, with 11 bases identical to TRBD1. CDR1 is LGHNT and CDR2 is FRNRAP in the germline V gene. The CDR3 sequence is 14 residues long. V was pared by 6 bases and J by 3 bases, with 4 bases of the junction left unmatched. The DNA for the CDR3 is TGTGCTAGTGGCACCGGGACAGGGGGCTACGAGCAGTACTTC. This sequence encodes CASGTGTGGYEQYF. The whole variable domain, remainder taken from reference TRBV12-5 and TRBJ2-7, is DARVTQTPRHKVTEMGQEVTMRCQPILGHNTVFWYRQTMMQGLELLAYFRNRAPLDDSGMPKDRFSAEMPDATLATLKIQPSEPRDSAVYFCASGTGTGGYEQYFGPGTRLTVT.

The chain has TRBV5-1 and TRBJ1-1; no reliable D call. The CDR3 is made up of 14 amino acids. The V gene lost 2 bases and the J gene lost 2 bases, with 10 bases spanning the gap. The germline CDR1 and CDR2 sequences are SGHRS and YFSETQ. The CDR3 nucleotides are TGCGCCAGCAGCTTAAACACAATCAACACTGAAGCTTTCTTT. Residues: CASSLNTINTEAFF. Based on the CDR3 plus reference TRBV5-1 and TRBJ1-1, the full variable domain is KAGVTQTPRYLIKTRGQQVTLSCSPISGHRSVSWYQQTPGQGLQFLFEYFSETQRNKGNFPGRFSGRQFSNSRSEMNVSTLELGDSALYLCASSLNTINTEAFFGQGTRLTVV.

The chain recombines TRBV5-1 with TRBJ1-3; D remains unclear. CDR3 size: 14 residues. Germline V lookup: CDR1 SGHRS, CDR2 YFSETQ. Between the trimmed V and J ends, which lost 4 bases and 1 base, there was a span of 9 bases. The CDR3, as DNA: TGCGCCAGCAGCCCTGGGAGTTCTGGAAACACCATATATTTT. This sequence encodes CASSPGSSGNTIYF.

The genes are TRBV7-2 and TRBJ2-1; D may be TRBD1 or TRBD2 (6 bases each). V lost 3 bases and J lost 4, with 16 bases in between. CDR3 size: 16 residues. The germline CDR1 and CDR2 sequences are SGHTA and FQGNSA. The CDR3 loop is CASSFVSGAGYNEQFF. Written as DNA, the CDR3 is TGTGCCAGCAGCTTTGTTTCGGGGGCCGGTTACAATGAGCAGTTCTTC.

The gene calls are TRBV7-9 and TRBJ2-3; 8 nucleotides align to TRBD1. This CDR3 is 18 amino acids long. Germline CDR1 is SEHNR and CDR2 is FQNEAQ (reference sequence). Trimming took 4 bases from V and 4 from J; bases not matched to a gene: 16. The CDR3 nucleotides read TGTGCCAGCAGCTCTTTTATTCGGACAGGGCTTTTCCCAGATACGCAGTATTTT. This sequence encodes CASSSFIRTGLFPDTQYF.

V usage is TRBV12-5 and J usage is TRBJ1-4; 8 bases line up with TRBD1. This CDR3 contains 16 residues. After removal of 4 bases from V and 4 bases from J, the junction contained 8 bases not matched to a gene. Germline values: CDR1 LGHNT, CDR2 FRNRAP. CDR3 amino acids: CASGSGQGAINEKLFF. Written as DNA, the CDR3 is TGTGCTAGTGGTTCCGGACAGGGCGCGATTAATGAAAAACTGTTTTTT.

V usage is TRBV14 and J usage is TRBJ2-3, with 8 nucleotides matching TRBD1. CDR3 length: 16 residues. Germline V lookup: CDR1 SGHDN, CDR2 FVKESK. The V segment lost 1 base and the J segment 2 bases; nucleotides outside the gene matches: 5. CDR3 DNA sequence: TGTGCCAGCAGCCAAGGAGGGACAGGATTCACAGATACGCAGTATTTT. Translated, it gives CASSQGGTGFTDTQYF.

This chain links TRBV6-6 with TRBJ2-1; D possibly corresponds to TRBD2 (6 bases). V lost 4 bases, J lost 4 bases, and 11 bases lay in between. This CDR3 has 14 residues. Germline CDR1 is MNHNY and CDR2 is SVGAGI (reference sequence). The CDR3 reads CASSSSGRYNEQFF. CDR3 sequence (DNA): TGTGCCAGCAGTTCCAGCGGGCGGTACAATGAGCAGTTCTTC.

The chain carries TRBV5-1 and TRBJ2-2; TRBD2 might be the D (7 bases). The CDR3 contains 15 residues. The V gene lost 5 bases and the J gene lost 4 bases, with 15 bases spanning the gap. The germline V gene encodes CDR1 SGHRS and CDR2 YFSETQ. The CDR3 region is CASRVGGPPTGELFF. The CDR3 DNA follows: TGCGCCAGCAGGGTGGGGGGGCCCCCCACCGGGGAGCTGTTTTTT.

The rearrangement joins TRBV5-1 to TRBJ2-5; D call uncertain. The assigned J gene may be wrong: the sequence end matches TRBJ2-7 better. Germline CDR1 SGHRS, CDR2 YFSETQ. CDR3 length equals 15 residues. The CDR3 protein is CASSLDPSEAYEQYF. CDR3 sequence (DNA): TGCGCCAGCAGCTTGGATCCAAGTGAGGCCTACGAGCAGTACTTC.

The chain links TRBV10-3 to TRBJ1-2; D is unresolved. The V end lost 10 bases, the J end lost 4 bases, and 19 bases lay between the germline ends. The CDR3 consists of 14 residues. CDR1 is ENHRY, CDR2 SYGVKD, per germline. This CDR3 is CASMAGPDPYGYTF. The CDR3 region has the DNA TGTGCCAGTATGGCCGGGCCTGATCCCTATGGCTACACCTTC.

The rearrangement joins TRBV6-5 to TRBJ2-7; possibly TRBD2 for D (6 bases). V was trimmed by 8 bases and J by 2 bases, leaving 10 bases between them. Germline V gene sequence: CDR1 MNHEY, CDR2 SVGAGI. CDR3 length: 12 residues. CDR3 protein: CASFAGPYEQYF. The CDR3 DNA follows: TGTGCCAGCTTTGCGGGACCCTACGAGCAGTACTTC.

This clone was seen a single time. The J gene is TRBJ2-5, the V gene TRBV2, with 15 bases identical to TRBD2. Trimming at V came to 10 bases and at J to 1 base, leaving 10 bases not matched to a gene. The CDR3 spans 17 residues. The germline V gene encodes CDR1 SNHLY and CDR2 FYNNEI. CDR3 in amino acids: CATSGLAGGDPQETQYF. The DNA of the CDR3 is TGTGCCACGTCGGGACTAGCGGGGGGCGACCCCCAAGAGACCCAGTACTTC.

The V and J genes are TRBV7-9 and TRBJ1-6; 7 nucleotides agree with TRBD1. J was trimmed by 7 bases and V by 4 bases; bases with no gene match: 1. Germline CDR1 SEHNR, CDR2 FQNEAQ (reference sequence). The CDR3 is 13 amino acids. The CDR3 here is CASSSTGNSPLHF. CDR3 DNA: TGTGCCAGCAGCTCGACAGGGAATTCACCCCTCCACTTT.

V is TRBV28 and J is TRBJ1-2, with 8 bases aligning to TRBD1. V was clipped by 5 bases and J by 8 bases; unmatched bases: 7. CDR3 length equals 13 residues. Germline CDR1 is MDHEN and CDR2 is SYDVKM. This CDR3 is CASSPGTGGGYTF. The DNA of the CDR3 is TGTGCCAGCAGTCCCGGGACAGGAGGAGGCTACACCTTC.

The rearrangement links TRBV7-8 to TRBJ2-7; 12 bases are shared with TRBD2. The CDR3 consists of 15 residues. Germline lookup yields CDR1 SGHVS and CDR2 FQNEAQ. The V segment lost 5 bases and the J segment 3 bases; nucleotides outside the gene matches: 5. In DNA form, the CDR3 reads TGTGCCAGCAGCCAGACTAGCGGGGGCTTCTACGAGCAGTACTTC. Translated, it gives CASSQTSGGFYEQYF.

The rearrangement links TRBV6-6 to TRBJ2-7, with D tentatively TRBD1 (5 bases). From germline, CDR1 is MNHNY and CDR2 SVGAGI (reference sequence). The germline V and J ends were trimmed by 4 bases and 3 bases, with 16 bases remaining between them. The CDR3 is 15 amino acids. The DNA of the CDR3 is TGTGCCAGCAGTTCGCCCTCCTTGGACAACTACGAGCAGTACTTC. Amino acids: CASSSPSLDNYEQYF.

Written as DNA, the CDR3 is TGTGCCAGTAGGCCCAAGACAGGGAACCACTACGAGCAGTACTTC. Translation: CASRPKTGNHYEQYF. The J gene is TRBJ2-7, the V gene TRBV19; 7 nucleotides align to TRBD1. Unmatched junction bases numbered 11, after V lost 6 bases and J lost 3 bases. This CDR3 contains 15 residues. In germline, CDR1 is LNHDA, CDR2 SQIVND (reference sequence).

The chain couples TRBV7-9 to TRBJ1-1, with D possibly being TRBD1 (5 bases). V lost 7 bases to trimming and J lost 4 bases, with 10 bases between them. Germline V CDR1 and CDR2: SEHNR, FQNEAQ (reference sequence). The CDR3 has 12 residues. CDR3 bases: TGTGCCAGCATGACAGTTGGCACTGAAGCTTTCTTT. It is translated as CASMTVGTEAFF.

This clone was counted a single time. The chain carries TRBV10-3 and TRBJ2-7; a weak D match, TRBD2 (6 bases). The CDR3 contains 14 residues. Germline assignment: CDR1 ENHRY and CDR2 SYGVKD. V was shortened by 7 bases and J by 0 bases, with 13 bases between the two germline ends. CDR3 nucleotide sequence: TGTGCCATCACTGAAGGGACTTCCTCCTACGAGCAGTACTTC. It codes for CAITEGTSSYEQYF.

The chain is built from TRBV5-8 and TRBJ2-5; 10 bases are a match to TRBD2. The J segment lost 1 base and the V segment lost 0 bases, leaving 6 bases of the junction unmatched. Germline CDR1 reads SGHTS; CDR2 reads YDEGEE. The CDR3 length is 17 residues. The CDR3 region is CASSLGVASGGQETQYF. In DNA form, the CDR3 reads TGTGCCAGCAGCTTGGGAGTCGCTAGCGGGGGCCAAGAGACCCAGTACTTC. The full variable domain, with the rest looked up from reference TRBV5-8 and TRBJ2-5, is EAGVTQSPTHLIKTRGQQATLRCSPISGHTSVYWYQQALGLGLQFLLWYDEGEERNRGNFPPRFSGRQFPNYSSELNVNALELEDSALYLCASSLGVASGGQETQYFGPGTRLLVL.

The genes are TRBV9 and TRBJ1-6; a weak D match, TRBD1 (5 bases). The germline V gene has CDR1 SGDLS and CDR2 YYNGEE. V was trimmed by 1 base and J by 4 bases, leaving 9 bases between them. The CDR3 is made up of 15 amino acids. The CDR3 DNA reads TGTGCCAGCAGCGTAAGGGACCCTTATAATTCACCCCTCCACTTT. It yields the protein CASSVRDPYNSPLHF. Variable domain in full (rest from reference TRBV9 and TRBJ1-6): DSGVTQTPKHLITATGQRVTLRCSPRSGDLSVYWYQQSLDQGLQFLIQYYNGEERAKGNILERFSAQQFPDLHSELNLSSLELGDSALYFCASSVRDPYNSPLHFGNGTRLTVT.